The clone carrying this T cell receptor beta chain is labeled as medium-sized. Its antigen is as yet unknown. Template came from bulk tumor genomic DNA, at approximately 600 ng per sample. Doctors removed several biopsies from each primary tumor during surgery, keeping them far apart. Samples came from untreated patients having curative surgery for newly diagnosed non-small cell lung cancer. The sample comes from a study of immune heterogeneity within non-small cell lung tumors. Findings and limits, study-wide: Identical dominant CDR3 beta clonotypes recurred among a patient's tumor sites, alongside site-unique high-frequency clones.

Germline CDR1 is SNHLY and CDR2 is FYNNEI. Deletions cut 8 bases from V and 14 bases from J, with 10 bases between. This CDR3 is 10 amino acids long. Multiplex PCR (32 V and 13 J primers) was used to amplify the TCR beta CDR3. TCRdb analysed the multiplex PCR reads with MiXCR anew, one entry per CDR3 protein. Of 20,000 to 25,000 distinct CDR3 sequences in the sample, about 30% are singletons; the top ten hold roughly 4%. The clonotype originates from a man in his forties or fifties with non-small cell lung cancer. The chain employs TRBV2 and TRBJ1-6, with unresolved D. Material for sequencing was lung tumor tissue. This CDR3 reads CASQIRALHF. In nucleotides, the CDR3 is TGTGCCAGCCAGATTCGTGCCCTCCACTTT.